What follows are 10 T cell receptor beta chains derived from one specimen sequenced in a study of blood T cells in healthy people across ages (dated by TCRdb to between 2015 and 2017). The library was obtained by 5' RACE. The instrument was an Illumina HiSeq 2500. The second PCR ran for roughly 6 to 11 cycles and used a J-beta primer mix along with a sample-barcoded 5' primer. The public reads were reprocessed in TCRdb via fastp at Q25 and MiXCR, keeping in-frame beta chains. Each CDR3 protein appears once, grouped with its most common genes and DNA. The sample profile shows around 500,000 distinct CDR3 sequences; 40% to 55% of them were found once. Clones ranked in the top ten supply about 22% of the sample. The sequenced sample was blood. The receptor source for this set is a man older than 75 in good health.

This clonotype occurred many times. The gene calls are TRBV6-6 and TRBJ2-1; TRBD1 matches 10 bases. Trimming removed 0 bases from V and 10 bases from J; junction bases left unmatched: 6. Per germline, CDR1 MNHNY and CDR2 SVGAGI (reference sequence). The CDR3 totals 15 residues. Here the CDR3 DNA reads TGTGCCAGCAGTTACTCGGGACAGGGGTTAGGGGAGCAGTTCTTC. Protein sequence: CASSYSGQGLGEQFF.

This clonotype was seen a few times. The rearrangement links TRBV29-1 to TRBJ1-2; weak D call: TRBD1 (6 bases). Trimming took off 4 bases at V and 8 bases at J, with 17 bases between the two ends. CDR3 size: 13 residues. The germline CDR1 and CDR2 sequences are SQVTM and ANQGSEA. CDR3 bases: TGCAGCGTTGGGGGCAGGGGTGCGACCGGCTACACCTTC. It specifies CSVGGRGATGYTF.

The gene calls are TRBV19 and TRBJ2-5; no definite D call. V shed 1 base and J shed 2 bases, with 5 bases lying between them. Germline V gene lookup returns CDR1 LNHDA and CDR2 SQIVND (reference sequence). This CDR3 has 13 residues. The CDR3 spells CASSIASQETQYF. For the CDR3, the DNA is TGTGCCAGTAGTATAGCTAGTCAAGAGACCCAGTACTTC.

This clonotype was seen ten or more times. V gene TRBV7-2 combines with J gene TRBJ2-3; the match to TRBD1 covers 7 bases. The germline CDR1 and CDR2 sequences are SGHTA and FQGNSA. This CDR3 has 15 amino acids. V gave up 3 bases and J gave up 2 bases; unmatched junction bases: 5. The CDR3 loop reads CASSLDRFYTDTQYF. CDR3 DNA sequence: TGTGCCAGCAGCTTGGACAGGTTCTACACAGATACGCAGTATTTT.

This clonotype was seen a handful of times. The chain combines TRBV6-5 with TRBJ2-2, with D possibly TRBD1 on 6 matching bases. Germline V lookup: CDR1 MNHEY, CDR2 SVGAGI. V lost 2 bases, J lost 6 bases, and 28 bases lay in between. This CDR3 has 20 residues. The CDR3 nucleotides read TGTGCCAGCAGTTACCCCTCCCAGGGGACCCTTCAGTATATTGCCGGGGAGCTGTTTTTT. This sequence encodes CASSYPSQGTLQYIAGELFF.

This chain connects TRBV20-1 to TRBJ2-1, with TRBD2 as a possible D gene (5 bases). The germline V and J ends were trimmed by 7 bases and 5 bases, with 12 bases remaining between them. CDR1 DFQATT and CDR2 SNEGSKA come from the germline V gene (reference sequence). The CDR3 loop spans 12 amino acids. CDR3 loop: CSVSRADNEQFF. CDR3 coding DNA: TGCAGTGTCTCGAGGGCCGACAATGAGCAGTTCTTC.

This clonotype was seen only a few times. V is TRBV20-1 and J is TRBJ2-7, with TRBD2 as a possible D gene (5 bases). The CDR3 sequence is 15 residues long. With 0 bases removed from V and 7 bases from J, the gap between germline ends came to 19 bases. Germline lookup yields CDR1 DFQATT and CDR2 SNEGSKA (reference sequence). The CDR3 bases are TGCAGTGCTAGAGATCCATTCGGACGCTCGGGAGAGCAGTACTTC. It is translated as CSARDPFGRSGEQYF.

Note on this clonotype: It may be a read error: a sequence one base away is much more abundant. The gene calls are TRBV6-6 and TRBJ2-3; 8 nucleotides match TRBD2. Unmatched junction bases numbered 12, after V lost 6 bases and J lost 4 bases. This CDR3 comprises 16 residues. The germline V gene encodes CDR1 MNHNY and CDR2 SVGAGI (reference sequence). CDR3 sequence (DNA): TGTGCCAGCAGGGGACTAGTGGGGGTCCCCCCAGATACGCAGTATTTT. This sequence encodes CASRGLVGVPPDTQYF.

The V call is TRBV20-1, the J call TRBJ2-1, with 12 bases aligning to TRBD2. Germline CDR1 DFQATT, CDR2 SNEGSKA (reference sequence). The V and J ends lost 0 bases and 7 bases, in that order; junction bases with no gene match: 10. This CDR3 has 17 amino acids. The CDR3 nucleotides are TGCAGTGCTAGAGATCGGACTAGCGGGATAAGACTTAATGAGCAGTTCTTC. Its translation: CSARDRTSGIRLNEQFF.

This chain connects TRBV3-1 to TRBJ2-7; 10 nucleotides agree with TRBD1. The germline CDR1 and CDR2 sequences are LGHDT and YNNKEL (reference sequence). CDR3 size: 15 residues. The J segment lost 5 bases and the V segment lost 2 bases, leaving 6 bases of the junction unmatched. DNA for the CDR3: TGTGCCAGCAGCCAAACGACAGGGGGCTTCCACGAGCAGTACTTC. This gives the protein CASSQTTGGFHEQYF.